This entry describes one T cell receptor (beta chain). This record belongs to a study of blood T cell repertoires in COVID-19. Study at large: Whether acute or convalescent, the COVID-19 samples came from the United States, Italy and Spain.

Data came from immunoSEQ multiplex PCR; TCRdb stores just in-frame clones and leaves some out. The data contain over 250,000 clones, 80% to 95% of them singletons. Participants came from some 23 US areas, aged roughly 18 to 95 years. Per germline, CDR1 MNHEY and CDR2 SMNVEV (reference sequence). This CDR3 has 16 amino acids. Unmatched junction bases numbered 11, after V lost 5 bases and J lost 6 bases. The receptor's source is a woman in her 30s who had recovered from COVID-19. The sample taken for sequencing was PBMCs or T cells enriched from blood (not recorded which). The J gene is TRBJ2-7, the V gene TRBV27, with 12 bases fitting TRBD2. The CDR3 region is CASSTTGTSGFSEQYF. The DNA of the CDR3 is TGTGCCAGCAGTACTACCGGGACTAGCGGGTTTAGCGAGCAGTACTTC.